The 27 T cell receptor beta chains below were found in one sample sequenced in a study of PD-1 blockade in classical Hodgkin lymphoma (dated by TCRdb to the early 2020s). The time point label, read with the paper, signifies: cycle 4 day 1 (C4D1), after six to seven weeks of nivolumab. Every trial patient had relapsed after autologous stem cell transplantation, and cohorts A, B and C differed in prior brentuximab vedotin exposure. Library prep was done by the immunoSEQ multiplex PCR assay. TCRdb holds this immuneACCESS table with in-frame rearrangements only. Some clones are missing; in checked studies, unresolved V genes explain under half, and the rest has no known cause. The sample yields around 57,000 clones; 86% were counted once. Of the sample, approximately 6.5% falls within the top ten clones. The material was peripheral blood mononuclear cells (PBMCs), obtained before the fourth cycle of nivolumab. The receptor set was obtained from a human donor with classical Hodgkin lymphoma.

The CDR3 loop reads CASSLPRLAKNIQYF. In nucleotides, the CDR3 is TGTGCCAGCAGCTTACCCAGACTAGCCAAAAACATTCAGTACTTC. This chain connects TRBV7-3 to TRBJ2-4; D is unclear. With 2 bases removed from V and 0 bases from J, the gap between germline ends came to 8 bases. CDR3 length: 15 residues. Looked up from germline, CDR1 is SGHTA and CDR2 is FQGTGA.

The chain links TRBV27 to TRBJ2-3; D gene uncertain. In germline, CDR1 is MNHEY, CDR2 SMNVEV (reference sequence). The CDR3 runs to 13 residues. V lost 5 bases and J 9 bases, leaving 15 bases between the germline ends. In DNA form, the CDR3 reads TGTGCCAGCAGTCTAGTGGCACCCGAGACGCAGTATTTT. Amino acids: CASSLVAPETQYF.

This chain links TRBV7-2 with TRBJ2-1; 13 nucleotides line up with TRBD2. Germline values: CDR1 SGHTA, CDR2 FQGNSA. This CDR3 spans 17 amino acids. Trimming took 5 bases from V and 4 from J; bases not matched to a gene: 8. CDR3 amino acids: CASSPGGLAGQYNEQFF. For the CDR3, the DNA is TGTGCCAGCAGCCCAGGGGGACTAGCGGGACAGTACAATGAGCAGTTCTTC.

The chain carries TRBV28 and TRBJ1-5, with D uncertain. Germline CDR1 is MDHEN and CDR2 is SYDVKM. V was cut by 1 base and J by 3 bases, with 7 bases left in between. This CDR3 region has 14 residues. The CDR3 DNA is TGTGCCAGCAGTTTATTGGTTCCCAATCAGCCCCAGCATTTT. Translated: CASSLLVPNQPQHF.

The chain has TRBV6-5 and TRBJ2-3, with D tentatively TRBD1 (5 bases). Trimming stripped 8 bases from V and 8 bases from J, with 17 bases between. CDR1 MNHEY and CDR2 SVGAGI come from the germline V gene. The CDR3 length is 13 residues. The CDR3 region has the DNA TGTGCCAGCTCAGCCCGTAGGGGTGGTACGCAGTATTTT. As protein: CASSARRGGTQYF.

The chain uses TRBV18 and TRBJ1-5; TRBD1 matches at 7 bases. Germline V gene sequence: CDR1 KGHSH, CDR2 LQKENI. CDR3 length equals 15 residues. The trim removed 3 bases at V and 4 bases at J, leaving 6 bases unmatched. The DNA of the CDR3 is TGTGCCAGCTCACCCGGACAGGAGCGAAATCAGCCCCAGCATTTT. Its protein is CASSPGQERNQPQHF. Complete variable domain (other parts from reference TRBV18 and TRBJ1-5): NAGVMQNPRHLVRRRGQEARLRCSPMKGHSHVYWYRQLPEEGLKFMVYLQKENIIDESGMPKERFSAEFPKEGPSILRIQQVVRGDSAAYFCASSPGQERNQPQHFGDGTRLSIL.

J is TRBJ1-1 and V is TRBV5-1; maybe TRBD1 (5 bases). The CDR3 is 15 residues long. Germline-derived CDR1 and CDR2 are SGHRS and YFSETQ. Trimming took 3 bases from V and 1 from J, leaving 13 bases between them. The CDR3 bases are TGCGCCAGCAGCTCGCCGGGGCTTCCGAACACTGAAGCTTTCTTT. It yields the protein CASSSPGLPNTEAFF.

J is TRBJ2-1 and V is TRBV6-6; TRBD2 aligns across 8 bases. The J segment lost 6 bases and the V segment lost 0 bases, leaving 4 bases of the junction unmatched. The CDR3 runs to 15 residues. CDR1 is MNHNY and CDR2 is SVGAGI in the germline V gene (reference sequence). The CDR3 coding sequence is TGTGCCAGCAGTTACTCCAGCGGGAGCAGCAATGAGCAGTTCTTC. It codes for CASSYSSGSSNEQFF.

V usage is TRBV5-1 and J usage is TRBJ2-3; D ambiguous. Germline V CDR1 and CDR2: SGHRS, YFSETQ. V gave up 0 bases and J gave up 6 bases, with 8 bases separating them. The CDR3 is 13 amino acids. In DNA form, the CDR3 reads TGCGCCAGCAGCTTGGAGGGTCGGGATACGCAGTATTTT. Protein: CASSLEGRDTQYF.

V is TRBV5-1 and J is TRBJ2-1; tentatively, D is TRBD1 (5 bases). This CDR3 has 15 residues. Germline CDR1 SGHRS, CDR2 YFSETQ. V gave up 4 bases and J gave up 8 bases, with 19 bases separating them. The DNA for the CDR3 is TGCGCCAGCAGCAGACAGAGCCTGGGGCTGGATGAGCAGTTCTTC. Protein product: CASSRQSLGLDEQFF.

The chain uses TRBV9 and TRBJ2-1, with D possibly being TRBD2 (6 bases). V lost 4 bases and J 2 bases, leaving 7 bases between the germline ends. This CDR3 spans 13 amino acids. Germline assignment: CDR1 SGDLS and CDR2 YYNGEE. CDR3 loop: CASSPGAYNEQFF. The CDR3 bases are TGTGCCAGCAGCCCGGGGGCCTACAATGAGCAGTTCTTC.

The V and J genes are TRBV6-5 and TRBJ2-1; D may be TRBD1 (6 bases). Germline lookup yields CDR1 MNHEY and CDR2 SVGAGI. CDR3 size: 13 residues. V was trimmed by 6 bases and J by 7 bases, leaving 13 bases between them. This CDR3 is CASSRQVRNEQFF. CDR3 coding DNA: TGTGCCAGCAGCAGACAGGTCAGGAATGAGCAGTTCTTC.

This clone has just a few counts. The chain couples TRBV6-4 to TRBJ2-1, with TRBD2 identical over 12 bases. Germline V CDR1 and CDR2: MRHNA, SNTAGT. The CDR3 length is 15 residues. Trimming at V came to 3 bases and at J to 6 bases, leaving 3 bases not matched to a gene. CDR3 coding DNA: TGTGCCAGCAGTGAGACTAGCGGGAGCTCCAATGAGCAGTTCTTC. It translates to CASSETSGSSNEQFF.

This clone appeared once. The chain combines TRBV27 with TRBJ1-1; perhaps TRBD1 as D (6 bases). Trimming removed 2 bases at V and 6 bases at J, with 13 bases between. The CDR3 runs 14 residues. Looked up from germline, CDR1 is MNHEY and CDR2 is SMNVEV (reference sequence). Here the CDR3 reads CASSLPGAGSEAFF. The DNA for the CDR3 is TGTGCCAGCAGTTTACCGGGGGCAGGCTCTGAAGCTTTCTTT.

This clone was seen a single time. This chain uses TRBV28 with TRBJ1-2, with D uncertain. Germline V gives CDR1 MDHEN, CDR2 SYDVKM. Between the trimmed V and J ends, which lost 8 bases and 5 bases, there was a span of 9 bases. The CDR3 totals 11 residues. CDR3 protein: CASVQDYGYTF. For the CDR3, the DNA is TGTGCCAGCGTCCAGGATTATGGCTACACCTTC.

This chain links TRBV19 with TRBJ1-6; D is unresolved. The CDR3 runs to 13 residues. With 5 bases removed from V and 8 bases from J, the gap between germline ends came to 10 bases. Per germline, CDR1 LNHDA and CDR2 SQIVND (reference sequence). The CDR3 loop reads CASSEVVDSPLHF. The CDR3 DNA sequence: TGTGCCAGTAGTGAGGTGGTTGATTCACCCCTCCACTTT.

The chain is built from TRBV7-2 and TRBJ2-7; D unresolved. The germline V gene has CDR1 SGHTA and CDR2 FQGNSA. V dropped 3 bases and J dropped 0 bases, with 3 bases sitting between them. The CDR3 spans 12 residues. The CDR3 DNA sequence: TGTGCCAGCAGCTTGAGCTCCTACGAGCAGTACTTC. Translation: CASSLSSYEQYF.

This chain connects TRBV23-1 to TRBJ2-4, with D hard to call. TRBV23-1 has ORF status, its function being uncertain. The CDR3 totals 16 residues. Trimming shortened V by 3 bases and J by 0 bases, and 12 bases separated the two germline ends. The CDR3, as DNA: TGCGCCAGCAGTCACCGCCTTTTGGAAGCCAAAAACATTCAGTACTTC. Protein product: CASSHRLLEAKNIQYF.

The rearrangement uses TRBV7-6 and TRBJ2-2; D is possibly TRBD2 (5 bases). CDR3 length equals 19 residues. V gave up 1 base and J gave up 2 bases, with 20 bases separating them. CDR1 SGHVS and CDR2 FNYEAQ come from the germline V gene. The CDR3 DNA reads as TGTGCCAGCAGCTTAGATGCCCCGCGGGCACCCATTAACACCGGGGAGCTGTTTTTT. It specifies CASSLDAPRAPINTGELFF. The whole variable domain, filled in from reference TRBV7-6 and TRBJ2-2, reads GAGVSQSPRYKVTKRGQDVALRCDPISGHVSLYWYRQALGQGPEFLTYFNYEAQQDKSGLPNDRFSAERPEGSISTLTIQRTEQRDSAMYRCASSLDAPRAPINTGELFFGEGSRLTVL.

V and J are TRBV7-2 and TRBJ2-1; D gene ambiguous. The CDR3 runs to 14 residues. Trimming pared 6 bases from V and 6 bases from J, leaving 15 bases between. The germline V gene has CDR1 SGHTA and CDR2 FQGNSA. The chain's CDR3 is CASSYPGPGNEQFF. The CDR3 nucleotides are TGTGCCAGCAGTTATCCGGGCCCGGGCAATGAGCAGTTCTTC.

The CDR3 loop reads CASSVQSISNQPQHF. In nucleotides, the CDR3 is TGTGCCAGCAGTGTACAGTCGATTAGCAATCAGCCCCAGCATTTT. This chain uses TRBV2 with TRBJ1-5; no clear D gene. Germline V gene sequence: CDR1 SNHLY, CDR2 FYNNEI. Between the trimmed V and J ends, which lost 4 bases and 0 bases, there was a span of 10 bases. This CDR3 comprises 15 residues.

The chain is built from TRBV9 and TRBJ2-2; a weak D match, TRBD1 (5 bases). Trimming pared 8 bases from V and 6 bases from J, leaving 14 bases between. From germline, CDR1 is SGDLS and CDR2 YYNGEE. The CDR3 consists of 13 residues. The DNA for the CDR3 is TGTGCCAGTGGCACACCAGGGCCCGGGGAGCTGTTTTTT. It codes for CASGTPGPGELFF.

This sequence joins TRBV9 and TRBJ2-7, with 12 bases identical to TRBD1. V was clipped by 3 bases and J by 5 bases; unmatched bases: 6. Germline V gene lookup returns CDR1 SGDLS and CDR2 YYNGEE. The CDR3 totals 15 residues. The CDR3 bases are TGTGCCAGCAGCGCCTATGGGACAGGGGGCGACGAGCAGTACTTC. The encoded protein is CASSAYGTGGDEQYF.

The CDR3 DNA follows: TGTGCCAGCAGCTACAACGGGGCAGGAAACACCATATATTTT. It yields the protein CASSYNGAGNTIYF. J is TRBJ1-3 and V is TRBV5-4; weak D call: TRBD1 (5 bases). CDR1 SGHNT and CDR2 YYREEE come from the germline V gene (reference sequence). This CDR3 spans 14 amino acids. V lost 3 bases, J lost 4 bases, and 11 bases lay in between. Looking up the rest from reference TRBV5-4 and TRBJ1-3 gives the full variable domain: ETGVTQSPTHLIKTRGQQVTLRCSSQSGHNTVSWYQQALGQGPQFIFQYYREEENGRGNFPPRFSGLQFPNYSSELNVNALELDDSALYLCASSYNGAGNTIYFGEGSWLTVV.

The chain joins TRBV15 to TRBJ2-3; 7 positions match TRBD2. The germline gives CDR1 LNHNV, CDR2 YYDKDF (reference sequence). After removal of 0 bases from V and 0 bases from J, the junction contained 9 bases not matched to a gene. The CDR3 is made up of 18 amino acids. CDR3 residues: CATSRDLSSGASTDTQYF. The CDR3 nucleotides read TGTGCCACCAGCAGAGATCTGTCCAGCGGGGCGAGCACAGATACGCAGTATTTT.

The chain couples TRBV4-1 to TRBJ2-7; the match to TRBD1 covers 9 bases. Germline loops: CDR1 MGHRA, CDR2 YSYEKL. The CDR3 consists of 14 residues. The junction had 4 bases not matched to a gene; V was cut back by 4 bases and J by 3 bases. The CDR3 nucleotides read TGCGCCAGCAGCCCCGGGACAGGGCTCTACGAGCAGTACTTC. Translation gives CASSPGTGLYEQYF.

DNA for the CDR3: TGTGCCAGCGGGGCCAACTACGAGCAGTACTTC. This codes for CASGANYEQYF. The rearrangement uses TRBV6-4 and TRBJ2-7; maybe TRBD1 (5 bases). Trimming cost V 8 bases and J 3 bases, with 8 bases left between them. The CDR3 is made up of 11 amino acids. Germline lookup yields CDR1 MRHNA and CDR2 SNTAGT.